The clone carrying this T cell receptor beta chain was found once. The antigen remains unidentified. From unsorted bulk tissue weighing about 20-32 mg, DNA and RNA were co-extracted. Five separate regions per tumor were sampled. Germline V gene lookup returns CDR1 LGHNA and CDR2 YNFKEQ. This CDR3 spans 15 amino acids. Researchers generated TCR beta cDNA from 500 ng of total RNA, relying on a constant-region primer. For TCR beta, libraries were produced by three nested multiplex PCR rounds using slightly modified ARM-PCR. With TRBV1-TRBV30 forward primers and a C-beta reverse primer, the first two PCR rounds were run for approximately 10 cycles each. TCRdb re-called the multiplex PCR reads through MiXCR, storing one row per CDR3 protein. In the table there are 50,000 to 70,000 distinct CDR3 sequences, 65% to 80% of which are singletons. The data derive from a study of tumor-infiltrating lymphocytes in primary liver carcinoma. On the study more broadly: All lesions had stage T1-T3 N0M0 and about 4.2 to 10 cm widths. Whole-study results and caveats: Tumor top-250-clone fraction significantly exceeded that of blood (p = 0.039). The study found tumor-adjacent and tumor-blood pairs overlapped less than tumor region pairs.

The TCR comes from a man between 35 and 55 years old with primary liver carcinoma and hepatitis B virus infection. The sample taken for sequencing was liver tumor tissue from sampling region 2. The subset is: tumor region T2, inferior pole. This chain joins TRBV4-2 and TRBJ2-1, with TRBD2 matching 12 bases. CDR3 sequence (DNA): TGTGTCAGGAGCCAAGGTCGACTAGCGGGGGATGAGCAGTTCTTC. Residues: CVRSQGRLAGDEQFF.